Described below is a single TCR beta chain sequence and its context. Its antigen remains unidentified. Base qualities are not provided; no much larger clone lies one nucleotide away. The sample is drawn from a study of blood T cell repertoires in COVID-19 (TCRdb year 2020). Looking at the study overall: Samples covering the acute and convalescent phases of COVID-19 were provided by collaborators in the United States, Italy and Spain. Sample metadata almost always included a de-identified subject ID, COVID-19 status, age in years and sex. Where available, HLA class I and class II types were obtained from metadata supplied by the sample provider rather than from assay-based typing. The repertoires were made available in a free public database intended to serve as a resource for research on the immune response to SARS-CoV-2. The samples were drawn from the first 160 participants of the ongoing ImmuneRACE study and from 1,200 or so subjects provided by 6 global collaborators. The material from the prospective study consisted of cDNA or gDNA derived from T cells, B-cell-depleted T cells, or PBMCs. Subjects who had been exposed to COVID-19, were actively infected with it, or had recovered from it provided the deeply sampled blood TCRbeta repertoires that made up the dataset. Overall study outcomes, separate from this receptor: The quantity of clinical and demographic metadata differed by source and by participant and was supplied without curation.

The CDR3 holds 15 amino acids from the cysteine to the phenylalanine. Just CDR3 DNA is preserved here, 45 bases in frame from base 1. Trimming removed 4 bases from V and 4 bases from J; the gene matches leave 8 bases unexplained. CDR1 SGHNT and CDR2 YYREEE were looked up in the germline V gene (reference sequence). The collaborating institutions used their own protocols to collect whole blood in K2EDTA tubes. For TCRbeta analysis, collaborator samples were shipped as frozen whole blood, as isolated PBMCs, or as DNA extracted from either sample type. TCRbeta CDR3 regions were amplified from genomic DNA by means of the immunoSEQ Assay, a bias-controlled multiplex PCR. The published analysis was carried out like this. Within the assay, amplification of reference gene primers was used to estimate how many nucleated cells each sample contained. Sequence reads were collapsed and filtered to measure the absolute abundance of every unique TCRbeta CDR3 rearrangement. Productive Simpson clonality was computed per sample as the square root of Simpson's diversity index over productive rearrangements. This is the immuneACCESS table as TCRdb keeps it, with only in-frame sequences that have V and J called. A part of the clones is gone; compared with another copy, unresolved V genes explain less than half, and the rest is unexplained. Clonal size and the V and J genes are those of that table, whereas D and trimming came from the DNA. In all, the sample holds 380,000 or so clones, and around 89% of those were seen once. Roughly 1.2% of the sample is in the top ten clones.

Input material: peripheral blood. The clonotype originates from a man aged 35 to 55 with acute or convalescent COVID-19. This chain is built from TRBV5-4 and TRBJ1-1; 9 central bases correspond to TRBD1. At the DNA level, the sequence is TGTGCCAGCAGCCCTAAACAGGGGGCCCTCACTGAAGCTTTCTTT. Protein translation: CASSPKQGALTEAFF.